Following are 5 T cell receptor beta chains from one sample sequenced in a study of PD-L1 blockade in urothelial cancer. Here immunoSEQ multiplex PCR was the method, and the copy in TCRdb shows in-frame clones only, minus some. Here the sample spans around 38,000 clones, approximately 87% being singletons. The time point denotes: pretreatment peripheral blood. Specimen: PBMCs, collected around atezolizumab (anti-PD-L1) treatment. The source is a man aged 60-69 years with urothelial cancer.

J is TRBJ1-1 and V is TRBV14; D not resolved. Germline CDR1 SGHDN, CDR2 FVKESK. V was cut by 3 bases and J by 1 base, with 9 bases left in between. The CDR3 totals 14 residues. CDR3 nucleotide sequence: TGTGCCAGCAGCCATCGGGGTCGGAACACTGAAGCTTTCTTT. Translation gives CASSHRGRNTEAFF.

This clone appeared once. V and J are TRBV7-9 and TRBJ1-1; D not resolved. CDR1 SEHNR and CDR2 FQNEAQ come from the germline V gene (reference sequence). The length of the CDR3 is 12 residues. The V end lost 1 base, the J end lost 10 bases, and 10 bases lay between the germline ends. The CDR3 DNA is TGTGCCAGCAGCTTAGTTGCGGGAGGAGCTTTCTTT. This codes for CASSLVAGGAFF.

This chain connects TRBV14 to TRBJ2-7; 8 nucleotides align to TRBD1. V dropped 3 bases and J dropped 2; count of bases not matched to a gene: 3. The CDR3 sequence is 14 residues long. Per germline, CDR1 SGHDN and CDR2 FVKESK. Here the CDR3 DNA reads TGTGCCAGCAGCCAGTGGACAGGGCCCTACGAGCAGTACTTC. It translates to CASSQWTGPYEQYF.

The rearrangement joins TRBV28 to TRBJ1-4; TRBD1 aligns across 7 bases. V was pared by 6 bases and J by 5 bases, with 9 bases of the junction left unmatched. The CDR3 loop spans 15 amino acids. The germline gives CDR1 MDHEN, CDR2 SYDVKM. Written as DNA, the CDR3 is TGTGCCAGCAGCGGAAGGACAGGACAGAATGAAAAACTGTTTTTT. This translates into CASSGRTGQNEKLFF.

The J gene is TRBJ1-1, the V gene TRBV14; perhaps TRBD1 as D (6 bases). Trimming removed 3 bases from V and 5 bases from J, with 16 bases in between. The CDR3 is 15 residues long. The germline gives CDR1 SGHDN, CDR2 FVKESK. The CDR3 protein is CASSHLRGQGTEAFF. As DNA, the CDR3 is TGTGCCAGCAGCCATCTAAGAGGTCAGGGGACTGAAGCTTTCTTT. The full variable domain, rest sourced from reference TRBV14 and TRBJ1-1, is EAGVTQFPSHSVIEKGQTVTLRCDPISGHDNLYWYRRVMGKEIKFLLHFVKESKQDESGMPNNRFLAERTGGTYSTLKVQPAELEDSGVYFCASSHLRGQGTEAFFGQGTRLTVV.